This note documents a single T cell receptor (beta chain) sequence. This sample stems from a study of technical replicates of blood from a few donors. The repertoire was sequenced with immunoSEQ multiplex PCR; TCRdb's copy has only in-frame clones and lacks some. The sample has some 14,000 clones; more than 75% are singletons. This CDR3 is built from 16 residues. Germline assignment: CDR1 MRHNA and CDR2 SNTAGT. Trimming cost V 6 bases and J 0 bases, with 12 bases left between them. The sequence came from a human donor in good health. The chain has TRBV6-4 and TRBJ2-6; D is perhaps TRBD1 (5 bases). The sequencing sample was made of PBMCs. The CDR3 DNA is TGTGCCAGCAGCCCCGACAGTTCCTCTGGGGCCAACGTCCTGACTTTC. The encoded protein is CASSPDSSSGANVLTF.